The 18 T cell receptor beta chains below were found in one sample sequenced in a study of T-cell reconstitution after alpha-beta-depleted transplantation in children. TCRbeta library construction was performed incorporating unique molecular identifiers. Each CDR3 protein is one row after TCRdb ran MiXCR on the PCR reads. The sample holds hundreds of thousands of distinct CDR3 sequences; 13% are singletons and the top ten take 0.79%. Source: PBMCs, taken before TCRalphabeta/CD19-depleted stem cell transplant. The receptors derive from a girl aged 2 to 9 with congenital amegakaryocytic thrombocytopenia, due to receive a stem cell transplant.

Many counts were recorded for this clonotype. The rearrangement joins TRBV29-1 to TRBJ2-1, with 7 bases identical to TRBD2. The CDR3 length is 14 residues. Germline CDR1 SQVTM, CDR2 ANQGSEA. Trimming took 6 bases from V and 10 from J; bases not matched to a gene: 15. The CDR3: CSVRGTSAIGEQFF. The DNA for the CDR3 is TGCAGCGTGCGCGGCACTAGCGCAATTGGGGAGCAGTTCTTC.

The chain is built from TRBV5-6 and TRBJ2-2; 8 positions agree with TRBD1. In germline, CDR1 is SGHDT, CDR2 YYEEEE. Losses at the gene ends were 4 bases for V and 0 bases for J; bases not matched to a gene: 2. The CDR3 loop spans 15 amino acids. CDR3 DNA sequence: TGTGCCAGCAGCCGGGACAGGACGAACACCGGGGAGCTGTTTTTT. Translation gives CASSRDRTNTGELFF.

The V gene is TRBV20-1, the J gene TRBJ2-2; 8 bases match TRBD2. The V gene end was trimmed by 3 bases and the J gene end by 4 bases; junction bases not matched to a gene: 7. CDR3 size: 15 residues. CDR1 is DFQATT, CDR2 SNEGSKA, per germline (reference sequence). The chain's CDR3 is CSASKLAESTGELFF. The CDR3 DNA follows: TGCAGTGCTAGTAAACTAGCGGAGAGCACCGGGGAGCTGTTTTTT.

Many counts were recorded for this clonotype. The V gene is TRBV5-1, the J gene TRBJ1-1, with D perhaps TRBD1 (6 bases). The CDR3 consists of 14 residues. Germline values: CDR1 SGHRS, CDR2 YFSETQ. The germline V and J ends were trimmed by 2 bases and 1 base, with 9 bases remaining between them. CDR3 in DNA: TGCGCCAGCAGCTTATGGGGGCAGAACACTGAAGCTTTCTTT. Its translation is CASSLWGQNTEAFF.

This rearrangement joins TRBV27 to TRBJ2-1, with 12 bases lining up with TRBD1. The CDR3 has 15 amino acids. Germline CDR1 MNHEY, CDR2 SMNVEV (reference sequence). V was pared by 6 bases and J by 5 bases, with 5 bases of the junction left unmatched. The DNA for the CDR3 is TGTGCCAGCAGCCCCGGGACAGGGGGCAACAATGAGCAGTTCTTC. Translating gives CASSPGTGGNNEQFF.

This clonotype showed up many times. CDR3 protein: CASTIGYEQYF. The DNA for the CDR3 is TGCGCCAGCACCATAGGCTACGAGCAGTACTTC. The chain combines TRBV5-1 with TRBJ2-7, with D uncertain. V lost 6 bases and J 3 bases, leaving 7 bases between the germline ends. The germline CDR1 and CDR2 sequences are SGHRS and YFSETQ. This CDR3 has 11 residues.

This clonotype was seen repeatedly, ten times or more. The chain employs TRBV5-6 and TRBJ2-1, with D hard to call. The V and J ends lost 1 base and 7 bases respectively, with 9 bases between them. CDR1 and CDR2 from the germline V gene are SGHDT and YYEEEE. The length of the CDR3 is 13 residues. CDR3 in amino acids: CASSLQMGNEQFF. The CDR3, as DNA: TGTGCCAGCAGCTTGCAGATGGGGAATGAGCAGTTCTTC.

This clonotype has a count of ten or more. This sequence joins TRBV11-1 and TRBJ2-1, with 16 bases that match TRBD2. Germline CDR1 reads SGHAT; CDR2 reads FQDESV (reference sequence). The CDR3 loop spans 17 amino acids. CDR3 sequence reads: CVRGLAGGKSSYNEQFF. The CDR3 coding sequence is TGTGTCAGGGGACTAGCGGGAGGGAAAAGCTCCTACAATGAGCAGTTCTTC.

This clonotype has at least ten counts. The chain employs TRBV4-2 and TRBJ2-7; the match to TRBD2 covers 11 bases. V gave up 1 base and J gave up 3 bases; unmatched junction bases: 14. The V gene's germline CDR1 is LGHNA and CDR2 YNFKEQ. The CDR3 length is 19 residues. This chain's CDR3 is CASSQVILTSGVQNYEQYF. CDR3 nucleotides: TGTGCCAGCAGCCAAGTCATCTTGACTAGCGGGGTACAAAACTACGAGCAGTACTTC.

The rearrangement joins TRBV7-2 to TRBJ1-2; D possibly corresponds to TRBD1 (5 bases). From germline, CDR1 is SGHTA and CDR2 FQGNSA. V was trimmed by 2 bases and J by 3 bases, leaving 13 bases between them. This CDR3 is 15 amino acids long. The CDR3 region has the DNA TGTGCCAGCAGCTTACCTGACAGAAGACACTATGGCTACACCTTC. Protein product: CASSLPDRRHYGYTF.

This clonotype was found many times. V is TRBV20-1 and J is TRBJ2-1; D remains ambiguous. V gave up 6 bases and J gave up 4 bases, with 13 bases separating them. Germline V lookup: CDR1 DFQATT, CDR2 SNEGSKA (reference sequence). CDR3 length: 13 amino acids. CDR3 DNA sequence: TGCAGTGCAAGGACGGAACCTTACAATGAGCAGTTCTTC. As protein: CSARTEPYNEQFF.

The CDR3 DNA reads TGTGCCAGCAGCTTGGCAGCGGGACGGACCTACGAGCAGTACTTC. Encoded protein: CASSLAAGRTYEQYF. This chain connects TRBV11-2 to TRBJ2-7; 7 bases line up with TRBD2. The germline CDR1 and CDR2 sequences are SGHAT and FQNNGV. The V segment lost 3 bases and the J segment 2 bases; nucleotides outside the gene matches: 7. This CDR3 is 15 amino acids long.

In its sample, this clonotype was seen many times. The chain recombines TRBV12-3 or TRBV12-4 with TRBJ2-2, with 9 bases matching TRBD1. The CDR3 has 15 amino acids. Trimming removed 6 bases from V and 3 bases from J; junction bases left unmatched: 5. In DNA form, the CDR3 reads TGTGCCAGCAGACATGGGGACAGGGACACCGGGGAGCTGTTTTTT. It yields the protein CASRHGDRDTGELFF.

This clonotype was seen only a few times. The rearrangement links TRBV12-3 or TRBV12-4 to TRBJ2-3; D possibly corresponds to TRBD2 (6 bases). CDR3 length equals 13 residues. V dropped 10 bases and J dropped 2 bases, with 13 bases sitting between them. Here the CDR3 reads CATSWGDTDTQYF. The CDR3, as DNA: TGTGCCACCTCCTGGGGGGACACAGATACGCAGTATTTT.

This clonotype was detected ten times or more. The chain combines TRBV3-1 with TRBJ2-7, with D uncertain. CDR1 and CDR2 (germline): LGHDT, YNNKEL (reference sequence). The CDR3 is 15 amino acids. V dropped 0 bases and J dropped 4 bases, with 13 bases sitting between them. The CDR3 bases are TGTGCCAGCAGCCAAGATCGGGTTCCGGCTTACGAGCAGTACTTC. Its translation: CASSQDRVPAYEQYF.

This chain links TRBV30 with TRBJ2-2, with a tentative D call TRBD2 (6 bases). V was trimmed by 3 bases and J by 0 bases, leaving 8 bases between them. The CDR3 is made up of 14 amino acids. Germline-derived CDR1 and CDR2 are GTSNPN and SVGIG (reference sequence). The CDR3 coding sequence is TGTGCCTGGAGGCTAGCGTCGAACACCGGGGAGCTGTTTTTT. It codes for CAWRLASNTGELFF.

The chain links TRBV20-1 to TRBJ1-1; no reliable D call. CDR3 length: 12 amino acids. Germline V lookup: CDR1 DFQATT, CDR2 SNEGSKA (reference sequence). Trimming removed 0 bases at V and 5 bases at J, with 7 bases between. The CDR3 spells CSARDVFTEAFF. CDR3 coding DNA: TGCAGTGCTAGAGACGTTTTTACTGAAGCTTTCTTT.

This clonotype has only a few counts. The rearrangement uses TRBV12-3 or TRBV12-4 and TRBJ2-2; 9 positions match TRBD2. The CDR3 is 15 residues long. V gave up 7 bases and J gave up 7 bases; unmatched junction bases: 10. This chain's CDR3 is CASTRRSGSIGELFF. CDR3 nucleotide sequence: TGTGCCAGCACCCGTCGTAGCGGGAGTATCGGGGAGCTGTTTTTT.